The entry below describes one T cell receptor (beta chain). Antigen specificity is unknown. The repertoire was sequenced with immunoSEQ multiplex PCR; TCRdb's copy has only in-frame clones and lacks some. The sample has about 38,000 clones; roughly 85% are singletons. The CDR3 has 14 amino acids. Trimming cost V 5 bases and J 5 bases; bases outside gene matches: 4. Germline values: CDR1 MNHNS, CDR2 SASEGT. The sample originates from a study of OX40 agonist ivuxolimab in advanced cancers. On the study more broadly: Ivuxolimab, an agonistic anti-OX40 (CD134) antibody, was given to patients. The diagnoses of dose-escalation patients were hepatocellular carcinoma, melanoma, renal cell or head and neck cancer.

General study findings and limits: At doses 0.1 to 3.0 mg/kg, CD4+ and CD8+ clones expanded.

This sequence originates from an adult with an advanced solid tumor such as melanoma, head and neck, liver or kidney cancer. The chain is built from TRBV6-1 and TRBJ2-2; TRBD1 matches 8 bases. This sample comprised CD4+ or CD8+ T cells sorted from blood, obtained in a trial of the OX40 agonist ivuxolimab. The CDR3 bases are TGTGCCAGCAGTTGGACAGGGAATACCGGGGAGCTGTTTTTT. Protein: CASSWTGNTGELFF.